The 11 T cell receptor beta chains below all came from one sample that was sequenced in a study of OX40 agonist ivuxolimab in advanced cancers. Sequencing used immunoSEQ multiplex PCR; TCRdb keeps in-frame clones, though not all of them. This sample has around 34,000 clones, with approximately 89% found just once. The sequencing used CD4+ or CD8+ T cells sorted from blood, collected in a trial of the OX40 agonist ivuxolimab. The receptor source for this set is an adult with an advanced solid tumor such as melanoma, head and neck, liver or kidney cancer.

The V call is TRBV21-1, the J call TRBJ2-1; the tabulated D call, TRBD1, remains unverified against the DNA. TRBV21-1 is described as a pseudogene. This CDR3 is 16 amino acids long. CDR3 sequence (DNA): TGTGCCAGCAGCATCCCCGCGATGAAGGGGTACAATGAGCAGTTCTTC. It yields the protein CASSIPAMKGYNEQFF.

Here the CDR3 reads CASSVASGLYTLETQYF. The CDR3 DNA is TGTGCCAGCAGCGTAGCTAGCGGGCTTTATACTTTGGAGACCCAGTACTTC. The chain has TRBV9 and TRBJ2-5; 8 bases map to TRBD2. This CDR3 has 17 amino acids. CDR1 is SGDLS and CDR2 is YYNGEE in the germline V gene. J was trimmed by 5 bases and V by 0 bases; bases with no gene match: 12.

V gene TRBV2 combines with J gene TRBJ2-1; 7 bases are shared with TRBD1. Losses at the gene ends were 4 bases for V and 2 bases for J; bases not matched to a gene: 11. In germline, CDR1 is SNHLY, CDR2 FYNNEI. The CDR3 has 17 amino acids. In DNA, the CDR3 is TGTGCCAGCAGTGCCCTTTCGACAGGGCAACCCTACAATGAGCAGTTCTTC. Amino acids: CASSALSTGQPYNEQFF.

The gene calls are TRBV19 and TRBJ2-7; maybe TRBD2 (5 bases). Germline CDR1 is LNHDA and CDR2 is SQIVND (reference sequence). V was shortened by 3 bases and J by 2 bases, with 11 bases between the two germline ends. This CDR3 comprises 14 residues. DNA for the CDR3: TGTGCCAGTAGTATGATTCACGGGACCTACGAGCAGTACTTC. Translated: CASSMIHGTYEQYF.

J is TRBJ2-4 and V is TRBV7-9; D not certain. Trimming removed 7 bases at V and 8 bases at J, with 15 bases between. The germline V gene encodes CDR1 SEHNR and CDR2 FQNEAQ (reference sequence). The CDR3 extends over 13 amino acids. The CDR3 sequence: CASNDDPADIQYF. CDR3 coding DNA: TGTGCCAGCAACGACGACCCGGCGGACATTCAGTACTTC. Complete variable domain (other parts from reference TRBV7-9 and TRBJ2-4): DTGVSQNPRHKITKRGQNVTFRCDPISEHNRLYWYRQTLGQGPEFLTYFQNEAQLEKSRLLSDRFSAERPKGSFSTLEIQRTEQGDSAMYLCASNDDPADIQYFGAGTRLSVL.

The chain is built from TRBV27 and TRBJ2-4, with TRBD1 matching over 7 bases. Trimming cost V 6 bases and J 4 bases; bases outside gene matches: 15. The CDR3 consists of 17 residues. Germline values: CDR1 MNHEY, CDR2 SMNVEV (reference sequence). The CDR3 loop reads CASSTTPWGTVKNIQYF. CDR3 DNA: TGTGCCAGCAGCACTACCCCCTGGGGGACAGTAAAAAACATTCAGTACTTC.

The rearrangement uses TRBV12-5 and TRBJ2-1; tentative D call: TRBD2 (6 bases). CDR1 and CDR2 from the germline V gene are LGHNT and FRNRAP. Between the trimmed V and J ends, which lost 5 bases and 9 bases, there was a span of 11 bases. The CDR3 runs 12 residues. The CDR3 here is CASGPGTFEQFF. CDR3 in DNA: TGTGCTAGTGGTCCCGGGACTTTTGAGCAGTTCTTC.

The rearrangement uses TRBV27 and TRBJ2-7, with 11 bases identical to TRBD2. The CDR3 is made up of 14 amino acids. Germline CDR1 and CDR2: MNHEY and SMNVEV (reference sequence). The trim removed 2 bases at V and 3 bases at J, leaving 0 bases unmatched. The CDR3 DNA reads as TGTGCCAGCAGTTTAGGGACTAGCGGCTACGAGCAGTACTTC. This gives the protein CASSLGTSGYEQYF.

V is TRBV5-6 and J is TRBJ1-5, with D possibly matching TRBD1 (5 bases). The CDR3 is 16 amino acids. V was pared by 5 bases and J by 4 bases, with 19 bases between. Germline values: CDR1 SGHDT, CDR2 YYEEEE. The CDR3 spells CASSGGGGTLNQPQHF. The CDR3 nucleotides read TGTGCCAGCAGTGGCGGGGGGGGAACGTTAAATCAGCCCCAGCATTTT.

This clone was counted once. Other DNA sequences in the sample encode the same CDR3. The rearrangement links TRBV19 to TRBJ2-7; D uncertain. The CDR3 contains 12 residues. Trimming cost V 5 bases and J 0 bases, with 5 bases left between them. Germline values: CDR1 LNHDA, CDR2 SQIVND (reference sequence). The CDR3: CASSGDSYEQYF. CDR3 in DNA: TGTGCCAGTAGTGGAGACTCCTACGAGCAGTACTTC.

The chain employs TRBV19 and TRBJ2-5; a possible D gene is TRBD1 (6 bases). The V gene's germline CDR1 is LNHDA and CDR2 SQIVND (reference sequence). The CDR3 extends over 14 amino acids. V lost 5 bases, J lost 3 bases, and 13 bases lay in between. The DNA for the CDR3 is TGTGCCAGTAGTGACTGGGACACCGAAGAGACCCAGTACTTC. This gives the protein CASSDWDTEETQYF. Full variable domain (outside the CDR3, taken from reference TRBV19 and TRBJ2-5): DGGITQSPKYLFRKEGQNVTLSCEQNLNHDAMYWYRQDPGQGLRLIYYSQIVNDFQKGDIAEGYSVSREKKESFPLTVTSAQKNPTAFYLCASSDWDTEETQYFGPGTRLLVL.